This TCR beta chain was sequenced in a study of blood T cell repertoires in COVID-19. Whole-study context: Acute-phase and convalescent COVID-19 samples originated in the United States, Italy and Spain. PBMCs, B-cell-depleted T cells, or T cells provided the cDNA or gDNA that made up the material.

Per the germline V gene, CDR1 is MDHEN and CDR2 is SYDVKM. Trimming shortened V by 4 bases and J by 0 bases, and 15 bases separated the two germline ends. This CDR3 comprises 16 residues. Authors' data handling: Amplification of reference gene primers provided the estimated nucleated cell counts. Clones were read by immunoSEQ multiplex PCR, and TCRdb kept only the in-frame ones, dropping some. V and J calls and clone size are those listed in that table; D and trimming were worked out from the DNA. The repertoire includes approximately 35,000 clones, 65% to 90% of them detected once, and about an eighth sits in the top ten.

The TCR sequence derives from a human donor in a cohort sampled during active COVID-19. This rearrangement joins TRBV28 to TRBJ1-1; D might be TRBD1 (5 bases). The material sequenced was peripheral blood. CDR3 amino acids: CASSSTGVVMNTEAFF. In nucleotides, the CDR3 is TGTGCCAGCAGTTCTACAGGTGTGGTGATGAACACTGAAGCTTTCTTT.